A selection of T cell receptor beta chains follows, all from one sample in a study of cytomegalovirus exposure and HLA in healthy donors. Measured with immunoSEQ multiplex PCR; TCRdb has only the in-frame clones, and not every one. The sample yields under 200,000 clones, roughly 68% seen once. Sequences were obtained from PBMCs. These receptor sequences come from a woman under 40 in good health and CMV-seronegative. CDR3s include the opening cysteine and the closing phenylalanine or tryptophan. A D gene is named only where the DNA matches it firmly. Size is omitted from some rows. Given values are once, few, many or a class for expanded clones.

>TRBV2|TRBD1|few|TRBJ1-2|16
CATLGAGGSEDRGYTF
TGTGCCACTCTGGGGGCAGGGGGCAGCGAAGACCGTGGCTACACCTTC
>TRBV27|.|.|TRBJ1-1|15
CASSSHRAGNTEAFF
TGTGCCAGCAGTTCGCACAGGGCGGGTAACACTGAAGCTTTCTTT
>TRBV7-8|.|few|TRBJ1-5|15
CASSLARAGNQPQHF
TGTGCCAGCAGCTTAGCGCGTGCGGGCAATCAGCCCCAGCATTTT
>TRBV28|TRBD1|.|TRBJ1-1|17
CASSHTGTGAMNTEAFF
TGTGCCAGCAGTCACACCGGGACAGGGGCCATGAACACTGAAGCTTTCTTT
>TRBV29-1|TRBD1|once|TRBJ1-1|14
CLTGTGLRNTEAFF
TGCCTGACCGGGACAGGGCTTAGGAACACTGAAGCTTTCTTT
>TRBV5-1|.|.|TRBJ2-7|14
CASSLTGSSYEQYF
TGCGCCAGCAGCCTAACAGGGTCCTCCTACGAGCAGTACTTC
>TRBV7-3|.|.|TRBJ2-2|14
CASSLHRGGGELFF
TGTGCCAGCAGCCTTCATCGTGGCGGCGGGGAGCTGTTTTTT
>TRBV5-5|TRBD1|once|TRBJ2-7|15
CASRRGQGVSYEQYF
TGTGCCAGCAGACGGGGACAGGGTGTCTCCTACGAGCAGTACTTC
>TRBV19|.|.|TRBJ1-5|13
CASSLQSYQPQHF
TGTGCCAGTAGTTTACAGTCGTATCAGCCCCAGCATTTT
>TRBV7-9|TRBD2|.|TRBJ2-2|18
CASSPRLAGGPDTGELFF
TGTGCCAGCAGCCCCAGATTAGCGGGGGGGCCGGACACCGGGGAGCTGTTTTTT
>TRBV6-5|.|once|TRBJ1-1|11
CASMGGREAFF
TGTGCCAGCATGGGGGGGAGGGAAGCTTTCTTT
>TRBV11-3|TRBD1|.|TRBJ2-6|17
CASSPGTVLSGANVLTF
TGTGCCAGCAGCCCCGGGACAGTCTTATCTGGGGCCAACGTCCTGACTTTC
>TRBV9|.|.|TRBJ2-1|16
CASTPRRESSYNEQFF
TGTGCCAGCACCCCGCGGAGGGAGAGCTCCTACAATGAGCAGTTCTTC
>TRBV7-9|.|.|TRBJ1-1|12
CASSFGASGTFF
TGTGCCAGCAGCTTTGGCGCATCAGGGACATTCTTT
>TRBV7-2|.|.|TRBJ2-4|14
CASSPDSDSDIQYF
TGTGCCAGCAGCCCCGACTCAGACTCGGACATTCAGTACTTC
>TRBV7-2|TRBD1|.|TRBJ1-2|15
CASSPPGQGRRGYTF
TGTGCCAGCAGCCCCCCGGGACAGGGGCGTCGGGGCTACACCTTC
>TRBV18|.|once|TRBJ2-7|13
CASSPRAGDFQYF
TGTGCCAGCTCACCAAGGGCAGGGGATTTTCAGTACTTC
>TRBV7-9|.|.|TRBJ2-1|15
CASSLAYRVYNEQFF
TGTGCCAGCAGCTTAGCGTACAGGGTTTACAATGAGCAGTTCTTC
>TRBV4-2|.|.|TRBJ1-5|16
CASSQVASPMGQPQHF
TGTGCCAGCAGCCAAGTAGCCTCCCCCATGGGTCAGCCCCAGCATTTT
>TRBV2|.|few|TRBJ1-1|13
CASSMGLSSQAFF
TGTGCCAGCTCGATGGGACTTTCCTCCCAAGCTTTCTTT
>TRBV27|TRBD1|.|TRBJ2-7|13
CAAGGRGRAEQYF
TGTGCCGCAGGTGGCAGGGGGCGAGCCGAGCAGTACTTC
>TRBV21-1|.|.|TRBJ2-7|15
CASSEIAVTAYEQYF
TGTGCCAGCAGCGAAATAGCGGTCACGGCCTACGAGCAGTACTTC
>TRBV9|.|.|TRBJ2-1|13
CASSGAGLNEQFF
TGTGCCAGCAGCGGGGCAGGGTTGAATGAGCAGTTCTTC
>TRBV11-2|.|.|TRBJ2-7|16
CASSRSGQGTRYEQYF
TGTGCCAGCAGCCGTTCGGGGCAGGGGACGCGCTACGAGCAGTACTTC
>TRBV10-3|TRBD1|.|TRBJ1-2|14
CAISTGTANYGYTF
TGTGCCATCAGTACAGGGACAGCTAACTATGGCTACACCTTC
>TRBV7-3|.|once|TRBJ2-7|11
CAPVSDYEQYF
TGTGCGCCAGTTAGCGACTACGAGCAGTACTTC
>TRBV25-1|TRBD1|.|TRBJ2-7|17
CASSELGGTGVPDEQYF
TGTGCCAGCAGTGAATTGGGTGGGACAGGGGTCCCAGACGAGCAGTACTTC
>TRBV10-3|TRBD1|.|TRBJ1-1|13
CAISEHTGVEAFF
TGTGCCATCAGCGAGCACACAGGGGTTGAAGCTTTCTTT
>TRBV29-1|TRBD2|.|TRBJ2-7|14
CSVILAVPSYEQYF
TGCAGCGTCATACTAGCGGTCCCCTCCTACGAGCAGTACTTC
>TRBV19|.|.|TRBJ1-6|15
CASSMESGNNSPLHF
TGTGCCAGTAGTATGGAGTCGGGGAATAATTCACCCCTCCACTTT
>TRBV27|TRBD2|.|TRBJ2-7|14
CASSLSGTSYEQYF
TGTGCCAGCAGCCTTAGCGGGACATCCTACGAGCAGTACTTC
>TRBV5-1|TRBD1|.|TRBJ2-3|15
CASSSIYTGGDTQYF
TGCGCCAGCAGCTCTATTTACACAGGGGGAGATACGCAGTATTTT
>TRBV2|.|few|TRBJ1-4|12
CASSEQGEKLFF
TGTGCCAGCAGTGAACAGGGTGAAAAACTGTTTTTT
>TRBV6-1|TRBD2|.|TRBJ2-3|16
CASSEASGGAVNTQYF
TGTGCCAGCAGTGAAGCGTCGGGGGGGGCCGTTAATACGCAGTATTTT
>TRBV29-1|.|.|TRBJ1-1|13
CSVERLLNTEAFF
TGCAGCGTTGAAAGACTCTTGAACACTGAAGCTTTCTTT
>TRBV10-3|.|.|TRBJ2-7|11
CATATDYEQYF
TGTGCCACCGCAACAGACTACGAGCAGTACTTC
>TRBV5-1|.|once|TRBJ1-1|14
CASSLGAGATEAFF
TGCGCCAGCAGCTTAGGGGCAGGGGCCACTGAAGCTTTCTTT
>TRBV5-4|.|.|TRBJ2-1|14
CASRPRSSYNEQFF
TGTGCCAGCAGACCCCGGAGCTCCTACAATGAGCAGTTCTTC
>TRBV2|.|few|TRBJ2-6|14
CASKGGAGANVLTF
TGTGCCTCTAAAGGGGGTGCTGGGGCCAACGTCCTGACTTTC
>TRBV6-1|TRBD1|.|TRBJ1-5|13
CASRQGLYQPQHF
TGTGCCAGCAGACAGGGGCTTTATCAGCCCCAGCATTTT
>TRBV12-5|.|.|TRBJ1-2|15
CASGRQLLSNYGYTF
TGTGCTAGTGGTCGACAGCTACTTTCTAACTATGGCTACACCTTC
>TRBV19|.|few|TRBJ2-1|15
CASSIAGSRLGEQFF
TGTGCCAGTAGTATAGCAGGGTCGCGGTTGGGTGAGCAGTTCTTC
>TRBV7-6|TRBD1|.|TRBJ1-2|15
CASSPRQGWYYGYTF
TGTGCCAGCAGCCCACGACAGGGTTGGTACTATGGCTACACCTTC
>TRBV16|TRBD1|few|TRBJ1-2|18
CASSPYPPGQEAYYGYTF
TGTGCCAGCAGCCCCTACCCACCGGGACAGGAGGCGTACTATGGCTACACCTTC
>TRBV5-1|.|once|TRBJ2-5|13
CASSREVQETQYF
TGCGCCAGCAGCCGAGAGGTCCAAGAGACCCAGTACTTC
>TRBV19|TRBD1|.|TRBJ1-3|17
CASSYGTGGFSGNTIYF
TGTGCCAGTAGTTACGGGACAGGAGGATTCTCTGGAAACACCATATATTTT
>TRBV7-9|.|.|TRBJ1-5|15
CASSFAQGLDQPQHF
TGTGCCAGCAGCTTTGCCCAGGGGCTCGATCAGCCCCAGCATTTT
>TRBV2|.|.|TRBJ1-2|14
CASSDPGGPAGYTF
TGTGCCAGCAGTGACCCGGGGGGGCCTGCAGGGTACACCTTC
>TRBV15|TRBD1|.|TRBJ1-1|16
CATSREGTGEYTEAFF
TGTGCCACCAGCAGAGAGGGGACAGGGGAATACACTGAAGCTTTCTTT
>TRBV4-1|.|.|TRBJ1-2|15
CASSQVVMGLYGYTF
TGCGCCAGCAGCCAAGTAGTCATGGGGCTCTATGGCTACACCTTC
>TRBV7-9|TRBD1|.|TRBJ1-4|16
CASSYAKGQGKEKLFF
TGTGCCAGCAGCTACGCGAAGGGACAGGGCAAGGAGAAACTGTTTTTT
>TRBV29-1|TRBD1|.|TRBJ1-2|13
CSVEDQQGDGYTF
TGCAGCGTTGAAGACCAACAGGGGGATGGCTACACCTTC
>TRBV7-9|.|.|TRBJ1-1|13
CASSAQGNTEAFF
TGTGCCAGCAGCGCTCAGGGGAACACTGAAGCTTTCTTT
>TRBV7-6|TRBD1|.|TRBJ2-1|16
CASSLGGQGSYNEQFF
TGTGCCAGCAGCTTAGGAGGACAGGGCTCCTACAATGAGCAGTTCTTC
>TRBV6-1|TRBD2|once|TRBJ2-7|15
CASSKSSGASYEQYF
TGTGCCAGCAGTAAGAGTAGCGGGGCTTCCTACGAGCAGTACTTC
>TRBV25-1|TRBD1|.|TRBJ2-7|14
CASSEVDRGNEQYF
TGTGCCAGCAGTGAGGTGGACAGGGGTAACGAGCAGTACTTC
>TRBV6-6|.|.|TRBJ2-6|15
CASRSGDSGANVLTF
TGTGCCAGCAGAAGCGGAGACTCTGGGGCCAACGTCCTGACTTTC